These 13 T cell receptor beta chains were all obtained from the same sample, sequenced in a study of blood T cell repertoires in COVID-19. The table came from immunoSEQ multiplex PCR; TCRdb's copy has only in-frame clones and leaves some out. The table has 150,000 to 200,000 clones, 87% seen once. The specimen sequenced was peripheral blood. These receptors were collected from a human donor in a cohort sampled during active COVID-19.

The chain uses TRBV3-1 (or the pseudogene TRBV3-2) and TRBJ2-1, with 8 bases that match TRBD1. J gave up 1 base and V 5 bases, and 4 bases lay outside the gene matches. The CDR3 is made up of 15 amino acids. Germline assignment: CDR1 LGHDT and CDR2 YNNKEL (reference sequence). CDR3 coding DNA: TGTGCCAGCAGCGCGGACAGGGTTTCCTACAATGAGCAGTTCTTC. Residues: CASSADRVSYNEQFF.

This chain links TRBV27 with TRBJ2-6; 12 bases are shared with TRBD1. The CDR3 sequence is 22 residues long. Trimming cost V 6 bases and J 0 bases; bases outside gene matches: 18. CDR1 and CDR2 (germline): MNHEY, SMNVEV (reference sequence). CDR3 sequence (DNA): TGTGCCAGCAGCCCCCTCCCGGGACAGGGGGCTTTAGGACACTCTGGGGCCAACGTCCTGACTTTC. This translates into CASSPLPGQGALGHSGANVLTF.

This chain connects TRBV9 to TRBJ2-1; 10 nucleotides align to TRBD2. The CDR3 has 16 residues. Per the germline V gene, CDR1 is SGDLS and CDR2 is YYNGEE. With V trimmed by 4 bases and J by 2 bases, 6 bases remained unmatched. The CDR3 region has the DNA TGTGCCAGCAGCCCCGACGGGACTAGCGCCTACAATGAGCAGTTCTTC. Protein sequence: CASSPDGTSAYNEQFF.

CDR3 DNA sequence: TGTGCCAGCAGTACACAGGTCCCAGATACGCAGTATTTT. Its translation is CASSTQVPDTQYF. The chain couples TRBV5-4 to TRBJ2-3, with a tentative D call TRBD1 (5 bases). Germline V lookup: CDR1 SGHNT, CDR2 YYREEE (reference sequence). V lost 5 bases, J lost 4 bases, and 11 bases lay in between. The CDR3 runs 13 residues. The full variable domain, with the rest looked up from reference TRBV5-4 and TRBJ2-3, is ETGVTQSPTHLIKTRGQQVTLRCSSQSGHNTVSWYQQALGQGPQFIFQYYREEENGRGNFPPRFSGLQFPNYSSELNVNALELDDSALYLCASSTQVPDTQYFGPGTRLTVL.

The chain couples TRBV6-2 or TRBV6-3 to TRBJ1-3; D perhaps matches TRBD1 (5 bases). CDR1 and CDR2 from the germline V gene are MNHEY and SVGEGT. The CDR3 runs 14 residues. V was pared by 6 bases and J by 0 bases, with 9 bases between. The CDR3 sequence is CASSRGASGNTIYF. In DNA, the CDR3 is TGTGCCAGCAGCCGCGGGGCCTCTGGAAACACCATATATTTT.

V usage is TRBV29-1 and J usage is TRBJ2-7; no definite D call. Germline V lookup: CDR1 SQVTM, CDR2 ANQGSEA. CDR3 length: 10 residues. CDR3 loop: CSIFTSEQYF. CDR3 DNA: TGCAGTATATTTACAAGCGAGCAGTACTTC.

V is TRBV7-6 and J is TRBJ2-7; 10 bases agree with TRBD1. Germline V lookup: CDR1 SGHVS, CDR2 FNYEAQ. V shed 5 bases, J shed 4 bases, and the junction held 8 bases outside the gene matches. The CDR3 runs to 15 residues. The CDR3 loop reads CASSPWTGGAYEQYF. Here the CDR3 DNA reads TGTGCCAGCAGCCCATGGACAGGGGGGGCGTACGAGCAGTACTTC.

The V gene is TRBV20-1, the J gene TRBJ2-2; D is possibly TRBD1 (5 bases). This CDR3 is built from 14 residues. The germline gives CDR1 DFQATT, CDR2 SNEGSKA (reference sequence). The germline V and J ends were trimmed by 3 bases and 1 base, with 9 bases remaining between them. The CDR3 bases are TGCAGTGCTAGTGAACAGGTGAACACCGGGGAGCTGTTTTTT. Amino acids: CSASEQVNTGELFF.

This clone was detected only once. The chain carries TRBV6-5 and TRBJ2-7, with 7 bases that match TRBD1. Trimming took 6 bases from V and 3 from J; bases not matched to a gene: 5. The CDR3 totals 13 residues. Germline assignment: CDR1 MNHEY and CDR2 SVGAGI. The CDR3 DNA is TGTGCCAGCAGCAACGGACAGGTCTACGAGCAGTACTTC. Translation gives CASSNGQVYEQYF.

This sequence joins TRBV6-1 and TRBJ1-5; 7 positions agree with TRBD1. Germline CDR1 and CDR2: MNHNS and SASEGT. This CDR3 has 14 residues. V was clipped by 3 bases and J by 4 bases; unmatched bases: 3. CDR3 amino acids: CASSEDRWNQPQHF. The CDR3 coding sequence is TGTGCCAGCAGTGAGGACAGGTGGAATCAGCCCCAGCATTTT.

V usage is TRBV9 and J usage is TRBJ2-1; 10 positions agree with TRBD1. V was clipped by 0 bases and J by 6 bases; unmatched bases: 6. The CDR3 has 16 amino acids. The germline V gene has CDR1 SGDLS and CDR2 YYNGEE. The CDR3 sequence is CASSVGQGALSNEQFF. DNA of the CDR3: TGTGCCAGCAGCGTAGGACAGGGGGCCCTCAGCAATGAGCAGTTCTTC.

The V gene is TRBV9, the J gene TRBJ1-3; D is uncertain. Trimming took off 0 bases at V and 2 bases at J, with 9 bases between the two ends. Germline CDR1 reads SGDLS; CDR2 reads YYNGEE. This CDR3 is built from 15 residues. The CDR3 DNA follows: TGTGCCAGCAGCGTAGTGGAGGGAACTGGAAACACCATATATTTT. Its protein product is CASSVVEGTGNTIYF.

J is TRBJ2-5 and V is TRBV11-3; no definite D call. The CDR3 is 12 amino acids. The ends were cut back, 6 bases at V and 6 bases at J, with 11 bases in the middle. From germline, CDR1 is SGHNT and CDR2 YENEEA. The CDR3 nucleotides read TGTGCCAGCAGTTTTACAGAGCAGACCCAGTACTTC. Protein sequence: CASSFTEQTQYF.